Sequencing of this T cell receptor (beta chain) was carried out in a study of CD8+CD57+ T cells in acquired aplastic anemia. Study-level findings and limits: It was found that some 31 CD8+ CDR3 sequences were shared between patients and controls.

Genomic DNA, serving as template, underwent TCR beta VDJ and CDR3 profiling. TCRdb fed the reads into MiXCR, producing one record per CDR3 protein. The sample has a few hundred thousand distinct CDR3 sequences, around 30% seen once; the top ten hold 0.75% to 0.95%. CDR3 length equals 11 residues. Germline V lookup: CDR1 MNHEY, CDR2 SVGAGI. All sequencing subjects had displayed CD8+CD57+ cell expansion on flow cytometry. This clonotype was picked up a small number of times. What it recognizes is unknown. Its ends do not fully match the called genes, so a read error is possible. Sequenced material: sorted CD4+, CD8+, or CD8+CD57+ T cells (not recorded which) from PBMCs. The rearrangement links TRBV6-5 to TRBJ2-5, with TRBD2 identical over 7 bases. This sequence was found in a human donor with aplastic anemia. CDR3: CASSYGEGLHF. CDR3 nucleotides: TGTGCCAGCAGTTATGGGGAGGGGCTGCACTTC.